This TCR beta chain is drawn from a study of cytomegalovirus exposure and HLA in healthy donors. 60 Vbeta and 13 Jbeta primers were used in PCR. This table comes from immunoSEQ multiplex PCR, and its TCRdb copy is limited to in-frame clones, with some not included. The repertoire holds 80,000 or so clones, with approximately 62% as singletons. V shed 1 base and J 0 bases; nucleotides not matched to a gene: 0. The CDR3 covers 17 residues. The V gene's germline CDR1 is SGHVS and CDR2 FQNEAQ. Sequencing input: PBMCs. This sequence originates from a male donor in good health and CMV-seropositive. V and J are TRBV7-8 and TRBJ2-3; 14 bases match TRBD2. The CDR3 DNA reads TGTGCCAGCAGCTTAGGGACTAGCGGGAGGAGCACAGATACGCAGTATTTT. Its protein is CASSLGTSGRSTDTQYF.